The 3 T cell receptor beta chains in this list originate from one sample, sequenced in a study of response to subunit inactivated influenza vaccine. TCRdb analysed the RT-PCR reads with MiXCR anew, one entry per CDR3 protein. The table shows 150,000 to 200,000 distinct CDR3 sequences, with approximately 12% occurring only once. These sequences were also reported in another study, on T cells expressing NK-cell markers. From that paper: It was by 5'RACE template switching with UMIs that TCR beta cDNA was made.

Specimen: CD8+ T cells sorted from PBMCs, collected roughly 12 days after vaccination. Receptors originate from a man in his fifties or sixties who received an inactivated influenza vaccine.

The V gene is TRBV28, the J gene TRBJ2-7; a possible D gene is TRBD1 (6 bases). Germline assignment: CDR1 MDHEN and CDR2 SYDVKM. V lost 9 bases to trimming and J lost 6 bases, with 15 bases between them. CDR3 length: 12 residues. The CDR3 loop is CASKTGSGEQYF. CDR3 nucleotide sequence: TGTGCCAGTAAAACAGGGTCGGGCGAGCAGTACTTC.

V gene TRBV12-3 or TRBV12-4 combines with J gene TRBJ2-5; 12 bases line up with TRBD1. The CDR3 sequence is 15 residues long. V dropped 5 bases and J dropped 5; count of bases not matched to a gene: 6. The CDR3, as DNA: TGTGCCAGCAGTCCCCGGGACAGGGGGCAGGAGACCCAGTACTTC. Protein product: CASSPRDRGQETQYF.

This clonotype came up a few times. J is TRBJ2-3 and V is TRBV7-9; possible D gene TRBD2, 6 bases. V gave up 1 base and J gave up 2 bases, with 13 bases separating them. The germline CDR1 and CDR2 sequences are SEHNR and FQNEAQ (reference sequence). The length of the CDR3 is 16 residues. CDR3 bases: TGTGCCAGCAGCTTAGTCCTCACGGGAGACACAGATACGCAGTATTTT. Translating gives CASSLVLTGDTDTQYF. Based on the CDR3 plus reference TRBV7-9 and TRBJ2-3, the full variable domain is DTGVSQNPRHKITKRGQNVTFRCDPISEHNRLYWYRQTLGQGPEFLTYFQNEAQLEKSRLLSDRFSAERPKGSFSTLEIQRTEQGDSAMYLCASSLVLTGDTDTQYFGPGTRLTVL.